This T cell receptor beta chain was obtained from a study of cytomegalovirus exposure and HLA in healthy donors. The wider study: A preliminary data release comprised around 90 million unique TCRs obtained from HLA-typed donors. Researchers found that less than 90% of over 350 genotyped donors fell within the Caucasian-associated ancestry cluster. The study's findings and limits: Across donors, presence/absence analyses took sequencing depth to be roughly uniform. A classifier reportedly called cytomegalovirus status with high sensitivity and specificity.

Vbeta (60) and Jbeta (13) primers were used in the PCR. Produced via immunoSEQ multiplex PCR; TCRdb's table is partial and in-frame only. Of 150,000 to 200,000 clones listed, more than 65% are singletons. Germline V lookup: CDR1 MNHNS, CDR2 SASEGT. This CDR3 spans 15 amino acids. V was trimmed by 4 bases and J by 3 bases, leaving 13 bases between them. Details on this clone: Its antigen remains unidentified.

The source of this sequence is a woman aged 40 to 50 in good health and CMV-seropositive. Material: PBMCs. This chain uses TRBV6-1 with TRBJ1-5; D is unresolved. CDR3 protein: CASSVGLVPNQPQHF. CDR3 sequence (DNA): TGTGCCAGCAGTGTAGGACTTGTGCCCAATCAGCCCCAGCATTTT.